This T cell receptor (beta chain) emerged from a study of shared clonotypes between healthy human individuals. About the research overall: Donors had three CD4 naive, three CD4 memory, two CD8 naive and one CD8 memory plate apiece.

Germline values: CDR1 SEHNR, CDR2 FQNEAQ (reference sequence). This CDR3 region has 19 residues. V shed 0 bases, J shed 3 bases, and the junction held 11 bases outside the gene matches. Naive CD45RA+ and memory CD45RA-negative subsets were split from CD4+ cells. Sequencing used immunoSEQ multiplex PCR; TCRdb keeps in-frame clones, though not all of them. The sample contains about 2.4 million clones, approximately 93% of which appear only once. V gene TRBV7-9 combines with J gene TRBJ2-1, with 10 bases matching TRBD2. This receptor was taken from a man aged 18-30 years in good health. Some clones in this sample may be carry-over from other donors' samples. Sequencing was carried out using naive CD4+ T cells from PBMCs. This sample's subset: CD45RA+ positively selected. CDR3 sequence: CASSLAPFNPSGSYNEQFF. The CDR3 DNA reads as TGTGCCAGCAGCTTAGCTCCCTTCAACCCTAGCGGGAGCTACAATGAGCAGTTCTTC.